The subject of this entry is one TCR beta chain. The antigen is not known. In the CD4+ fraction, cells were divided into CD45RA+ naive and CD45RA-negative memory subsets. This entry belongs to a study of shared clonotypes between healthy human individuals. Study conclusions and caveats: Against clonotypes common to all four donors, non-shared ones had lower generation probabilities. The donor pool, a small one, limited the genetic and exposure-history diversity represented.

Trimming stripped 4 bases from V and 1 base from J, with 14 bases between. The CDR3 has 16 amino acids. Germline V gene sequence: CDR1 ENHRY, CDR2 SYGVKD. Per the original data handling: Owing to the provision of junction-only sequences devoid of quality scores by immunoSEQ, filtering differed. The data were produced by immunoSEQ multiplex PCR, yet TCRdb's version contains in-frame clones alone and is incomplete. V and J calls and clone size follow that table, whereas D and trimming were derived from the DNA. The sample contains about 1.5 million clones, around 97% of which appear only once. The sequence derives from a man aged 25 to 40 in good health. The chain joins TRBV10-3 to TRBJ2-1; tentatively, D is TRBD2 (5 bases). Source material: naive CD4+ T cells sorted from blood. Stated subset: CD45RA+ positively selected. The CDR3 reads CAISGLLASSYNEQFF. The CDR3 DNA sequence: TGTGCCATCAGTGGTCTCCTAGCATCTTCCTACAATGAGCAGTTCTTC.